The T cell receptor (beta chain) described here comes from a study of cytomegalovirus exposure and HLA in healthy donors. General study findings and limits: The authors listed approximately 150 TCR beta chains as cytomegalovirus-associated.

The length of the CDR3 is 15 residues. V was pared by 5 bases and J by 3 bases, with 14 bases between. The germline gives CDR1 SGHAT, CDR2 FQNNGV. Primers: 60 Vbeta forward and 13 Jbeta reverse. This table comes from immunoSEQ multiplex PCR, and its TCRdb copy is limited to in-frame clones, with some not included. The table includes 72,000 or so clones, about 68% detected once. A word on this clone: Antigen unknown.

J is TRBJ1-3 and V is TRBV11-2; D is possibly TRBD1 (5 bases). This receptor was obtained from a woman aged 25 to 39 in good health and CMV-seropositive. Specimen: PBMCs. The CDR3 DNA sequence: TGTGCCAGCAGCGCCCAGACAGTGGGTGGAAACACCATATATTTT. Its translation is CASSAQTVGGNTIYF.